Listed below are T cell receptor beta chains from one sample, sequenced in a study of human T cells and chemical hapten exposure. One entry per CDR3 protein results from TCRdb running MiXCR on the RACE reads. The sample has around 34,000 distinct CDR3 sequences; more than 6% are singletons. The material sequenced was whole blood, taken in connection with sensitization to the hapten diphenylcyclopropenone (DPC). These receptors all stem from a woman in her twenties or thirties with alopecia areata. Some clones in this sample may be carry-over from other donors' samples. Both conserved end residues are part of each CDR3. The D gene is left open where the match is weak. Clone size appears in some rows only: once, few, many, or a class for an expanded clone.

j_gene: TRBJ2-5
d_gene: TRBD2
v_gene: TRBV10-3
abundance: few
CDR3aa: CAISPSGGKETQYF

j_gene: TRBJ1-4
d_gene: -
v_gene: TRBV5-1
abundance: -
CDR3aa: CASSLLSPQDAGNEKLFF

j_gene: TRBJ1-5
d_gene: TRBD1
v_gene: TRBV4-1
abundance: many
CDR3aa: CASSQDPTGSQPQHF

j_gene: TRBJ2-1
d_gene: TRBD2
v_gene: TRBV5-1
abundance: -
CDR3aa: CASSFRGLAGGSSYNEQFF

j_gene: TRBJ1-1
d_gene: -
v_gene: TRBV12-3/TRBV12-4
abundance: many
CDR3aa: CASSHHRENTEAFF

j_gene: TRBJ2-1
d_gene: -
v_gene: TRBV7-9
abundance: -
CDR3aa: CASSLGAGAENWNEQFF

j_gene: TRBJ2-4
d_gene: TRBD2
v_gene: TRBV28
abundance: many
CDR3aa: CASSLAGGPGNIQYF

j_gene: TRBJ1-2
d_gene: -
v_gene: TRBV12-3/TRBV12-4
abundance: -
CDR3aa: CASSPRGHGYTF

j_gene: TRBJ2-7
d_gene: -
v_gene: TRBV6-1
abundance: -
CDR3aa: CASSESPTYEQYF

j_gene: TRBJ1-5
d_gene: -
v_gene: TRBV6-1
abundance: -
CDR3aa: CASSVGSGNQPHHF

j_gene: TRBJ2-2
d_gene: -
v_gene: TRBV7-2
abundance: -
CDR3aa: CAGGGWGANTGELFF

j_gene: TRBJ2-1
d_gene: TRBD2
v_gene: TRBV29-1
abundance: -
CDR3aa: CSVVTGGPSVAYNEQFF

j_gene: TRBJ1-1
d_gene: -
v_gene: TRBV14
abundance: few
CDR3aa: CASSQAGTPNTEAFF

j_gene: TRBJ2-5
d_gene: -
v_gene: TRBV29-1
abundance: many
CDR3aa: CSVQTTGMETQYF

j_gene: TRBJ1-1
d_gene: -
v_gene: TRBV14
abundance: many
CDR3aa: CASSQEAKGGEVGAFF

j_gene: TRBJ2-7
d_gene: -
v_gene: TRBV6-6
abundance: many
CDR3aa: CASRAGGLNPLNYEQYF

j_gene: TRBJ2-7
d_gene: -
v_gene: TRBV4-3
abundance: few
CDR3aa: CASSQGMRGPLGEQYF

j_gene: TRBJ1-1
d_gene: TRBD1
v_gene: TRBV18
abundance: few
CDR3aa: CASSPGTGSFGTEAFF

j_gene: TRBJ1-5
d_gene: -
v_gene: TRBV6-6
abundance: -
CDR3aa: CASSYSTGTGGNEPQHF

j_gene: TRBJ2-5
d_gene: TRBD1
v_gene: TRBV5-4
abundance: few
CDR3aa: CASSPGTGTETQYF

j_gene: TRBJ2-3
d_gene: -
v_gene: TRBV6-5
abundance: few
CDR3aa: CASKIAGTENTDTQYF